Included here is one TCR beta chain sequence, with context. Healthy adults negative for HIV, lacking recent acute infections or vaccinations, served as donors. This specimen belongs to a study of shared clonotypes between healthy human individuals. The wider study: Contributing individuals were two females and three males aged 18 to 49.

Only in-frame clones appear in the TCRdb table, and some are missing; sequencing was by immunoSEQ multiplex PCR. The table shows around 180,000 clones, with roughly 91% occurring only once. Sequences were obtained from naive CD4+ T cells sorted from blood. Noted subset: CD45RA+ positively selected. The TCR comes from a woman aged 25 to 39 in good health.

In DNA, the CDR3 is TGTGCCAGCAGCTTAGGAAGCACAGATACGCAGTATTTT. Amino acid sequence: CASSLGSTDTQYF. The chain uses TRBV7-9 and TRBJ2-3, with D unclear. The V gene's germline CDR1 is SEHNR and CDR2 FQNEAQ (reference sequence). The length of the CDR3 is 13 residues. Trimming stripped 1 base from V and 0 bases from J, with 2 bases between.